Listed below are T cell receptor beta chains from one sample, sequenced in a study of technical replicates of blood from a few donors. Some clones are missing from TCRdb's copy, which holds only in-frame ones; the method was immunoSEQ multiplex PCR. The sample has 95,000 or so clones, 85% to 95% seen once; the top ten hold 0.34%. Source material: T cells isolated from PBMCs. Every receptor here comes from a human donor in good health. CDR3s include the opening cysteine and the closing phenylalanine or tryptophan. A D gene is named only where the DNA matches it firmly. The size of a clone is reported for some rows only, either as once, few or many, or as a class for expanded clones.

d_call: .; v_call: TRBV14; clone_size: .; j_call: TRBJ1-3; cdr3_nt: TGTGCCAGCAGCCAAGGGGCAGACTCTGGAAACACCATATATTTT; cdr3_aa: CASSQGADSGNTIYF
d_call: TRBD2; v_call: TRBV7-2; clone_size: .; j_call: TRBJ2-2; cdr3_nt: TGTGCCAGCAGCTTAGAAGTTGGAGCGGGAGGGCCGGGCACCGGGGAGCTGTTTTTT; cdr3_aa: CASSLEVGAGGPGTGELFF
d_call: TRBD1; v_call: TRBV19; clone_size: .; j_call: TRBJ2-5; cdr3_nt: TGTGCCAGTCCGGACAGGGCAGGGACCCAGTACTTC; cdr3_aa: CASPDRAGTQYF
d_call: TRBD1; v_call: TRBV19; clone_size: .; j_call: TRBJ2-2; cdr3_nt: TGTGCCAGTAGTTCAGGGGGCACCGGGGAGCTGTTTTTT; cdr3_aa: CASSSGGTGELFF
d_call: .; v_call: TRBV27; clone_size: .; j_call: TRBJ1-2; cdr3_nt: TGTGCCAGCAGCCCATCAGGTGCCTATGGCTACACCTTC; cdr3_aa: CASSPSGAYGYTF
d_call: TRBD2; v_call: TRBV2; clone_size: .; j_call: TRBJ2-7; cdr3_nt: TGTGCCAGCTTTGGGACTAGCGGGTCCCACGAGCAGTACTTC; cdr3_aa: CASFGTSGSHEQYF
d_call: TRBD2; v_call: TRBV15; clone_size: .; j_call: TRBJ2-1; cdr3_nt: TGTGCCACCAGCAGGGCGGGAGTCTCCTACAATGAGCAGTTCTTC; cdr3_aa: CATSRAGVSYNEQFF
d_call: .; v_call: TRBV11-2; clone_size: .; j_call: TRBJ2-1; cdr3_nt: TGTGCCAGCAGCTATCATGTGGGGGAGGCCTACAATGAGCAGTTCTTC; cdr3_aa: CASSYHVGEAYNEQFF
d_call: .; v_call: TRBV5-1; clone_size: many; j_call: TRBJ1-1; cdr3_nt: TGCGCCAGCAGCCCAAGGACAGACCGGAACACTGAAGCTTTCTTT; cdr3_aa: CASSPRTDRNTEAFF
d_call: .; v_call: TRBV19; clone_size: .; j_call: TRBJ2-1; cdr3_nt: TGTGCCAGTAGTATCCGGGAGCTGAGGTACAATGAGCAGTTCTTC; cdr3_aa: CASSIRELRYNEQFF
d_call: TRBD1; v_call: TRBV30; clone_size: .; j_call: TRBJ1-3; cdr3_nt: TGTGCCTGGAGTGGGGACAGAAACATCAACACCATATATTTT; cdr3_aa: CAWSGDRNINTIYF
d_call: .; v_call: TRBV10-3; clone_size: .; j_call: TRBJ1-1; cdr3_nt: TGTGCCATCAGTCAATCAGGGGTAGAGGCTTTCTTT; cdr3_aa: CAISQSGVEAFF
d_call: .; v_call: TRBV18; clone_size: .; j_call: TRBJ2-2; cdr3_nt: TGTGCCAGCTCACCACCGGAGTATGGTGAGCTGTTTTTT; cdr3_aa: CASSPPEYGELFF
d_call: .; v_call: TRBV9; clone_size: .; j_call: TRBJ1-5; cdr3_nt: TGTGCCAGCAGCGTTAGTCTCGATAGCAATCAGCCCCAGCATTTT; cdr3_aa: CASSVSLDSNQPQHF
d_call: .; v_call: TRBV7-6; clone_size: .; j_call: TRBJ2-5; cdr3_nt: TGTGCCAGCAGCTTTCTCGGAGGGCTTAGGTCGTCAGAGACCCAGTACTTC; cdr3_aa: CASSFLGGLRSSETQYF
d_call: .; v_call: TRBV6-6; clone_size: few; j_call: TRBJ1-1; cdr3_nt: TGTGCCAGCAGTCGCACCCCCTTCATTTCCCGCGCTGAAGCTTTCTTT; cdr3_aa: CASSRTPFISRAEAFF
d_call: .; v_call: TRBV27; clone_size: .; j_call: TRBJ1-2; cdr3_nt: TGTGCCAGCAGTTTATCCTTCCTAAATGGCTACACCTTC; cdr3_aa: CASSLSFLNGYTF
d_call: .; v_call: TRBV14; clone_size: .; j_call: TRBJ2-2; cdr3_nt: TGTGCCAGCAGCGCAAGCCATTGGAACACCGGGGAGCTGTTTTTT; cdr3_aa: CASSASHWNTGELFF
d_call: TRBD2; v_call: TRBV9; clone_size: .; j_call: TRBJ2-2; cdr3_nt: TGTGCCAGCAGCGTAGCTCAACTAGCGGGAGGAAGGGGGGAGCTGTTTTTT; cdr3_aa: CASSVAQLAGGRGELFF
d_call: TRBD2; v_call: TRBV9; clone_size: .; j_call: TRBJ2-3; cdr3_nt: TGTGCCAGCAGCCCAGGAGCGGGAGGGGGCACAGATACGCAGTATTTT; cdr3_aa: CASSPGAGGGTDTQYF
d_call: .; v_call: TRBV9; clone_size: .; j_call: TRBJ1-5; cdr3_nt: TGTGCCAGCAGCGAGGGACAAATCAATCAGCCCCAGCATTTT; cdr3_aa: CASSEGQINQPQHF
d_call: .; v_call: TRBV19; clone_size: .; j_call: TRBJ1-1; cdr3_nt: TGTGCCAGTAGTATAGTTGCCGGGAACACTGAAGCTTTCTTT; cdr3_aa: CASSIVAGNTEAFF
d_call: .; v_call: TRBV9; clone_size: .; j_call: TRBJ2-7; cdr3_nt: TGTGCCAGCAGCGCGACAGGTAGCTCCTACGAGCAGTACTTC; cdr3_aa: CASSATGSSYEQYF
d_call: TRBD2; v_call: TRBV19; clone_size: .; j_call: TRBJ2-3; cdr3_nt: TGTGCCAGTAGTATAAGCTTAACTAGCGGGGCCGGCCCTAGCACAGATACGCAGTATTTT; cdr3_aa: CASSISLTSGAGPSTDTQYF
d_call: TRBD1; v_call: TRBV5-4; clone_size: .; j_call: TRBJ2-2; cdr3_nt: TGTGCCAGCAGCTACAGGACAGGAAACACCGGGGAGCTGTTTTTT; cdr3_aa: CASSYRTGNTGELFF
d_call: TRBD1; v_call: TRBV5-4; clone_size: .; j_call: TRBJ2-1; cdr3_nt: TGTGCCAGCAGCTTGGTATCGGGACAGGCCTACAATGAGCAGTTCTTC; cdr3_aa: CASSLVSGQAYNEQFF
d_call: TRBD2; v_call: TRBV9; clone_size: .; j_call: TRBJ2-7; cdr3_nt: TGTGCCAGCAGCGTAGTTCCCAGCGGGAGGCCCGAGCAGTACTTC; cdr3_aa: CASSVVPSGRPEQYF
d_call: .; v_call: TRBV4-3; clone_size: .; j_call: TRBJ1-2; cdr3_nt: TGCGCCAGCAGCCAAGTCGCGACATGGGACTATGGCTACACCTTC; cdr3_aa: CASSQVATWDYGYTF
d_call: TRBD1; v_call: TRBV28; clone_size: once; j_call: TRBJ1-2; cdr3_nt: TGTGCCAGCAGTTGGGGACAGGCTGAAGCTAACTATGGCTACACCTTC; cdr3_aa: CASSWGQAEANYGYTF
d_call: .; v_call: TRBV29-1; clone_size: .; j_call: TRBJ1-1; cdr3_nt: TGCAGCGTCGACCCGAGTGGACAGACTCCCTTGAACACTGAAGCTTTCTTT; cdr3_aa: CSVDPSGQTPLNTEAFF
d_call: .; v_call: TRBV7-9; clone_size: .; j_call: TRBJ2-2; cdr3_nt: TGTGCCAGCCGAGACACCGGGGAGCTGTTTTTT; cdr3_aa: CASRDTGELFF
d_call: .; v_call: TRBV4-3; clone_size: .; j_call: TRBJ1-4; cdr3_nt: TGCGCCAGCAGCCAAGATGCAGGATCCAATGAAAAACTGTTTTTT; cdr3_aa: CASSQDAGSNEKLFF
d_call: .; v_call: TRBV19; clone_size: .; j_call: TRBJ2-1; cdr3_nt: TGTGCCAGTAGTATTGGGGGGGCCGACAATGAGCAGTTCTTC; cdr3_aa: CASSIGGADNEQFF
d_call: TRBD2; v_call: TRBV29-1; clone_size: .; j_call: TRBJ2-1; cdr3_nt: TGCAGCGCCAGGACTAGCGGGAGCCCTGGTGAGCAGTTCTTC; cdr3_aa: CSARTSGSPGEQFF
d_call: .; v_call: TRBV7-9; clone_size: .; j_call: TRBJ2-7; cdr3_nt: TGTGCCAGCATCCGGTCAGGGGTCGAGCAGTACTTC; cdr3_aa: CASIRSGVEQYF
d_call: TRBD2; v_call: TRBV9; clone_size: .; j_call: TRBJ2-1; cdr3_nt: TGTGCCAGCAGCGAGACTAGCGGGAGTCTTAGTGAGCAGTTCTTC; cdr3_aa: CASSETSGSLSEQFF
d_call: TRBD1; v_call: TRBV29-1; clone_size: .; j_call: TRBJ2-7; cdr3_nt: TGCAGCGTTGAGGGGAATGGACAGGGGCGGGCCTACGAGCAGTACTTC; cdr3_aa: CSVEGNGQGRAYEQYF
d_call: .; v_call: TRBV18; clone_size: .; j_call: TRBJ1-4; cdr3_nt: TGTGCCAGCTCACCAGCAGGTTCAACTAATGAAAAACTGTTTTTT; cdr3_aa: CASSPAGSTNEKLFF
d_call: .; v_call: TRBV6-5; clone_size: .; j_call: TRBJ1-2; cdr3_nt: TGTGCCAGCAGCCAAACAGCCATCCTGTCAGGCTACACCTTC; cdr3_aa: CASSQTAILSGYTF
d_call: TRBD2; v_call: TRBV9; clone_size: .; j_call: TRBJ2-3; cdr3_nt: TGTGCCAGCAGCGTAGAGGCGGGAGGGAGCACAGATACGCAGTATTTT; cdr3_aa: CASSVEAGGSTDTQYF
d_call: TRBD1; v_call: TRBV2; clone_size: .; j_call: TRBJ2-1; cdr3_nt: TGTGCCAGCAGTGAATGGGGGGACAGGGAACTCGGCCCCTACAATGAGCAGTTCTTC; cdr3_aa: CASSEWGDRELGPYNEQFF
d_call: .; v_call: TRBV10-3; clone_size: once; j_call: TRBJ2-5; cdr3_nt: TGTGCCATCAGTGATAACTCGAGGGAGACCCAGTACTTC; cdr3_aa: CAISDNSRETQYF
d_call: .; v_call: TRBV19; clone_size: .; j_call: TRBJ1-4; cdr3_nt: TGTGCCACCCGGGACATCGCTAATGAAAAACTGTTTTTT; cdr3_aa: CATRDIANEKLFF
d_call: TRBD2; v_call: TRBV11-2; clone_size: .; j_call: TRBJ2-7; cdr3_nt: TGTGCCAGCAGCTTAGCACGAGCGGGAGTATACGAGCAGTACTTC; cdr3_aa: CASSLARAGVYEQYF
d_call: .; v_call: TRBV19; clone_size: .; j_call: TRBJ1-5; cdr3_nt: TGTGCCAGTAGTGTAACGGGAAAAAATCAGCCCCAGCATTTT; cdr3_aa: CASSVTGKNQPQHF
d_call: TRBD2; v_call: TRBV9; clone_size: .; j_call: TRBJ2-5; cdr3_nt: TGTGCCAGCAGCGTAAATGTGTGGGAGGGCCATGAGACCCAGTACTTC; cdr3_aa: CASSVNVWEGHETQYF
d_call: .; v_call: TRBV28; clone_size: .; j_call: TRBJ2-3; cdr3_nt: TGTGCCAGCAGCTCGGGGAAAACCACAGATACGCAGTATTTT; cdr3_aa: CASSSGKTTDTQYF
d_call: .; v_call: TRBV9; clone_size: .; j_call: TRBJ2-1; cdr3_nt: TGTGCCGGGAAAAAGCGGAGTCTCAATGAGCAGTTCTTC; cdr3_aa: CAGKKRSLNEQFF
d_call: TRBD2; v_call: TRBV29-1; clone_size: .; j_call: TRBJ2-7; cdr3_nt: TGCAGCGTCAGACTAGCCTCCTACGAGCAGTACTTC; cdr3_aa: CSVRLASYEQYF
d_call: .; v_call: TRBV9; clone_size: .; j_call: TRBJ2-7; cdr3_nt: TGTGCCAGCAGCGTAGATGGACAGATTTACGAGCAGTACTTC; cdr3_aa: CASSVDGQIYEQYF
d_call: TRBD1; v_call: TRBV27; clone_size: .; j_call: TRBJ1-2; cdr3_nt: TGTGCCAGCAGTTTATCACAGGGGGCGGTTGGCTACACCTTC; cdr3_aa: CASSLSQGAVGYTF
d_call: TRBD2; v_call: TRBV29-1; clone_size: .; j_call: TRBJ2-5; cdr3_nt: TGCAGCGTTGAAGAGACCGGGGGGCAAGAGACCCAGTACTTC; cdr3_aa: CSVEETGGQETQYF
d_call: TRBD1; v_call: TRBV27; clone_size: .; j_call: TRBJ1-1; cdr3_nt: TGTGTCAGCATCCCACCCGGACAGGGAGTCACTGAAGCTTTCTTT; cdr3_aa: CVSIPPGQGVTEAFF
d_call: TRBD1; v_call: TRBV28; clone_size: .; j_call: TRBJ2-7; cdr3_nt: TGTGCCAGCAGTGACTACAGGGGAAGTTACTACGAGCAGTACTTC; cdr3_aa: CASSDYRGSYYEQYF
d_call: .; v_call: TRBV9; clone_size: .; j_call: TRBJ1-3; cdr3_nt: TGTGCCAGCAGTCAGGATTCTGGAAACACCATATATTTT; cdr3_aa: CASSQDSGNTIYF
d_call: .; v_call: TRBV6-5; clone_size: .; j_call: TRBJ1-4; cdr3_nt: TGTGCCAGCAGTTATAGATTAAGGGAGGGAGCTGAAAAACTGTTTTTT; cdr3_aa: CASSYRLREGAEKLFF
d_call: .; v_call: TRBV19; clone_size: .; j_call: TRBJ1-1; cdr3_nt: TGTGCCAGTAGTATAGATCTGGAGGTCACTGAAGCTTTCTTT; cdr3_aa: CASSIDLEVTEAFF
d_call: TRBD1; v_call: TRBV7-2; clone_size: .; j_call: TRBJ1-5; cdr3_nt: TGTGCCAGCAGCTTAAACCCAGGACAGGGCCTTCAGCCCCAGCATTTT; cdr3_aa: CASSLNPGQGLQPQHF
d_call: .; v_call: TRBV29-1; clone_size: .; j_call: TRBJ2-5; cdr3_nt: TGCAGCGTTGATACCTTGGCTCAAGAGACCCAGTACTTC; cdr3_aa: CSVDTLAQETQYF